This T cell receptor (beta chain) originates from a study of blood T cell repertoires in COVID-19. Study-wide context: Acute-phase and convalescent COVID-19 samples originated in the United States, Italy and Spain. The analysed material was cDNA or gDNA that came from T cells, B-cell-depleted T cells, or PBMCs.

The authors' processing: Estimated nucleated cell counts came from reference gene primer amplification. Produced via immunoSEQ multiplex PCR; TCRdb's table is partial and in-frame only. V, J and clone size reflect that table, while D and trimming were determined from the DNA. Among around 220,000 clones listed, about 84% were seen once. V lost 2 bases and J 0 bases, leaving 13 bases between the germline ends. Germline lookup yields CDR1 MNHEY and CDR2 SVGAGI. This CDR3 comprises 16 residues. V is TRBV6-5 and J is TRBJ1-2, with D maybe TRBD1 (5 bases). The clonotype comes from a woman older than 75 with COVID-19, enrolled during active disease. The sample taken for sequencing was peripheral blood. CDR3 DNA: TGTGCCAGCAGTTACAGGGCAGCGGGGGCTAACTATGGCTACACCTTC. Translated: CASSYRAAGANYGYTF.